These 30 T cell receptor beta chains share one sample of origin, sequenced in a study of cytomegalovirus exposure and HLA in healthy donors. Primers for the PCR totalled 60 Vbeta and 13 Jbeta. Sequencing used immunoSEQ multiplex PCR; TCRdb keeps in-frame clones, though not all of them. The table lists around 130,000 clones, over 60% of them singletons. The sequenced material came from PBMCs. Receptors originate from a human donor in good health.

The V gene is TRBV18, the J gene TRBJ1-3; maybe TRBD1 (6 bases). The CDR3 length is 15 residues. V was trimmed by 4 bases and J by 0 bases, leaving 10 bases between them. The germline gives CDR1 KGHSH, CDR2 LQKENI. The CDR3 sequence: CASSLTGPSGNTIYF. CDR3 in DNA: TGTGCCAGCTCACTGACAGGCCCCTCTGGAAACACCATATATTTT.

This clone was picked up a small number of times. The chain couples TRBV7-2 to TRBJ2-5, with 8 bases that match TRBD2. Germline lookup yields CDR1 SGHTA and CDR2 FQGNSA. The CDR3 extends over 16 amino acids. V was clipped by 1 base and J by 8 bases; unmatched bases: 12. This chain's CDR3 is CASSLGAGGQFGTQYF. The CDR3 DNA reads TGTGCCAGCAGCTTAGGTGCGGGAGGACAGTTCGGAACCCAGTACTTC.

The V and J genes are TRBV10-2 and TRBJ1-1, with TRBD1 as a possible D gene (6 bases). CDR3 length equals 16 residues. Germline CDR1 is WSHSY and CDR2 is SAAADI. V was shortened by 8 bases and J by 0 bases, with 19 bases between the two germline ends. CDR3 loop: CASQTAQGPMNTEAFF. For the CDR3, the DNA is TGCGCCAGCCAGACCGCACAGGGACCCATGAACACTGAAGCTTTCTTT.

This clone was recorded once. This chain links TRBV19 with TRBJ1-2; 7 nucleotides line up with TRBD1. V lost 6 bases and J lost 4; bases outside the gene matches: 5. There are 13 residues in the CDR3. CDR1 and CDR2 from the germline V gene are LNHDA and SQIVND (reference sequence). The CDR3: CASSQGQIYGYTF. The CDR3 DNA reads TGTGCCAGTAGCCAGGGACAGATCTATGGCTACACCTTC.

This clone was seen a few times. The V call is TRBV6-1, the J call TRBJ2-1; weak D call: TRBD2 (6 bases). The V gene lost 7 bases and the J gene lost 12 bases, with 22 bases spanning the gap. Germline values: CDR1 MNHNS, CDR2 SASEGT. The length of the CDR3 is 14 residues. CDR3 nucleotide sequence: TGTGCCAGCAAAGGCGGGACCCCATGGGGGACGCAGTTCTTC. Protein sequence: CASKGGTPWGTQFF.

The chain uses TRBV6-5 and TRBJ2-5, with D unresolved. The closer fit of TRBJ2-7 to the DNA end suggests the J call may be wrong. Per the germline V gene, CDR1 is MNHEY and CDR2 is SVGAGI. This CDR3 comprises 15 residues. CDR3 nucleotides: TGTGCCAGCAGCTCGTACGAACTCACCACCTACGAGCAGTACTTC. This encodes CASSSYELTTYEQYF.

CDR3 sequence (DNA): TGTGCCTGGAGTCTCCAAATCCCCAGGGGGCATGGCTACACCTTC. Residues: CAWSLQIPRGHGYTF. The chain carries TRBV30 and TRBJ1-2, with TRBD1 matching 8 bases. Germline CDR1 GTSNPN, CDR2 SVGIG (reference sequence). V lost 2 bases, J lost 6 bases, and 11 bases stayed unmatched. The CDR3 covers 15 residues. Full variable domain (rest looked up from reference TRBV30 and TRBJ1-2): SQTIHQWPATLVQPVGSPLSLECTVEGTSNPNLYWYRQAAGRGLQLLFYSVGIGQISSEVPQNLSASRPQDRQFILSSKKLLLSDSGFYLCAWSLQIPRGHGYTFGSGTRLTVV.

The chain couples TRBV19 to TRBJ2-1; possible D gene TRBD2, 7 bases. Looked up from germline, CDR1 is LNHDA and CDR2 is SQIVND (reference sequence). Trimming left V 3 bases short and J 8 bases short, with 14 bases between. The CDR3 is made up of 14 amino acids. The CDR3 bases are TGTGCCAGTAGTATTCTCCAGGGGAGGGATGAGCAGTTCTTC. Protein: CASSILQGRDEQFF.

The chain couples TRBV28 to TRBJ1-2; 7 positions match TRBD1. Germline CDR1 reads MDHEN; CDR2 reads SYDVKM. The J segment lost 8 bases and the V segment lost 6 bases, leaving 12 bases of the junction unmatched. The CDR3 length is 14 residues. CDR3 residues: CASSPPGQRLGYTF. The CDR3 bases are TGTGCCAGCAGCCCACCGGGACAGAGGCTCGGCTACACCTTC.

The CDR3 nucleotides are TGTGCCAGCAGTGAAGTTACTAGCGGGAAATCCTACGAGCAGTACTTC. Translating it yields CASSEVTSGKSYEQYF. The chain employs TRBV6-1 and TRBJ2-5; TRBD2 aligns across 10 bases. The tail of the sequence fits TRBJ2-7 better, so the J call may be wrong. This CDR3 contains 16 residues. In germline, CDR1 is MNHNS, CDR2 SASEGT.

The chain has TRBV5-1 and TRBJ2-3; no clear D gene. CDR3 size: 15 residues. Germline-derived CDR1 and CDR2 are SGHRS and YFSETQ. The V end lost 0 bases, the J end lost 1 base, and 9 bases lay between the germline ends. The CDR3 sequence: CASSLVLSRTDTQYF. The CDR3 nucleotides read TGCGCCAGCAGCTTGGTACTATCCCGCACAGATACGCAGTATTTT.

J is TRBJ1-6 and V is TRBV4-1; D is unclear. Trimming shortened V by 2 bases and J by 7 bases, and 18 bases separated the two germline ends. The CDR3 has 17 residues. In germline, CDR1 is MGHRA, CDR2 YSYEKL. CDR3 residues: CASSQYGRSSGNSPLHF. The CDR3 nucleotides are TGCGCCAGCAGCCAATATGGCAGGAGCTCGGGGAATTCACCCCTCCACTTT.

This clone was counted once. The rearrangement uses TRBV6-5 and TRBJ1-1; 11 bases agree with TRBD1. The V gene's germline CDR1 is MNHEY and CDR2 SVGAGI. V gave up 5 bases and J gave up 4 bases; unmatched junction bases: 6. The CDR3 spans 15 residues. DNA for the CDR3: TGTGCCAGCAGTCTCCGGACAGGGGGCTCCACTGAAGCTTTCTTT. Its protein is CASSLRTGGSTEAFF.

This rearrangement joins TRBV25-1 to TRBJ2-3; 7 bases fit TRBD1. Germline assignment: CDR1 MGHDK and CDR2 SYGVNS. The CDR3 extends over 16 amino acids. V lost 2 bases to trimming and J lost 2 bases; unmatched junction nucleotides: 7. CDR3 coding DNA: TGTGCCAGCAGTGAAAAGGACAGGAGGTTCACAGATACGCAGTATTTT. The encoded protein is CASSEKDRRFTDTQYF. Full variable domain (remainder filled in from reference TRBV25-1 and TRBJ2-3): EADIYQTPRYLVIGTGKKITLECSQTMGHDKMYWYQQDPGMELHLIHYSYGVNSTEKGDLSSESTVSRIRTEHFPLTLESARPSHTSQYLCASSEKDRRFTDTQYFGPGTRLTVL.

This clone was recorded a few times. This rearrangement joins TRBV9 to TRBJ1-1; TRBD1 matches at 9 bases. The V and J ends lost 2 bases and 3 bases, in that order; junction bases with no gene match: 5. The CDR3 spans 15 residues. In germline, CDR1 is SGDLS, CDR2 YYNGEE. This chain's CDR3 is CASSVTGGMYTEAFF. The CDR3 DNA is TGTGCCAGCAGCGTGACAGGGGGTATGTACACTGAAGCTTTCTTT.

This clone occurred a few times. DNA of the CDR3: TGTGCCAGTGCCGGTAGGGGTCACGGGTACGAGCAGTACTTC. This codes for CASAGRGHGYEQYF. V gene TRBV9 combines with J gene TRBJ2-7; perhaps TRBD1 as D (5 bases). CDR1 and CDR2 (germline): SGDLS, YYNGEE. The CDR3 is 14 residues long. The V end lost 8 bases, the J end lost 4 bases, and 19 bases lay between the germline ends.

This clone came up once. The rearrangement joins TRBV6-1 to TRBJ2-1; TRBD2 aligns across 8 bases. The length of the CDR3 is 13 residues. In germline, CDR1 is MNHNS, CDR2 SASEGT. V lost 7 bases, J lost 8 bases, and 7 bases stayed unmatched. For the CDR3, the DNA is TGTGCCAGCACCCTTGGACTAGCTGATGAGCAGTTCTTC. Amino acid sequence: CASTLGLADEQFF.

This clone occurred a few times. This chain links TRBV7-9 with TRBJ2-7, with 8 positions matching TRBD2. The CDR3 runs 15 residues. Trimming took 3 bases from V and 3 from J; bases not matched to a gene: 7. Germline V gene sequence: CDR1 SEHNR, CDR2 FQNEAQ (reference sequence). The CDR3 DNA follows: TGTGCCAGCAGCTTTGCGTCGAGCGGGAGCTACGAGCAGTACTTC. It is translated as CASSFASSGSYEQYF.

The CDR3 here is CASSLQGFDYEQYF. CDR3 nucleotides: TGCGCCAGCAGCCTACAGGGGTTCGACTACGAGCAGTACTTC. V is TRBV4-3 and J is TRBJ2-7, with 7 bases lining up with TRBD1. The CDR3 covers 14 residues. V was clipped by 4 bases and J by 3 bases; unmatched bases: 6. Germline V gene data show CDR1 as LGHNA and CDR2 as YSLEER.

The chain couples TRBV5-4 to TRBJ2-3; 9 nucleotides agree with TRBD2. The V segment lost 2 bases and the J segment 0 bases; nucleotides outside the gene matches: 7. The CDR3 contains 17 residues. The germline CDR1 and CDR2 sequences are SGHNT and YYREEE (reference sequence). The CDR3 reads CASSLRTSGPSTDTQYF. Written as DNA, the CDR3 is TGTGCCAGCAGCTTAAGAACTAGCGGGCCTAGCACAGATACGCAGTATTTT.

This clone has a single count. The genes are TRBV27 and TRBJ2-1; D remains unclear. The CDR3 runs to 11 residues. Trimming removed 6 bases at V and 4 bases at J, with 4 bases between. Germline V gives CDR1 MNHEY, CDR2 SMNVEV (reference sequence). CDR3 in amino acids: CASRSYNEQFF. The CDR3 DNA sequence: TGTGCCAGCAGGAGTTACAATGAGCAGTTCTTC.

V gene TRBV28 combines with J gene TRBJ2-3, with D maybe TRBD2 (6 bases). This CDR3 is built from 11 residues. V was clipped by 9 bases and J by 6 bases, with 10 bases between them. In germline, CDR1 is MDHEN, CDR2 SYDVKM. CDR3 region: CASVAGDTQYF. In nucleotides, the CDR3 is TGTGCCAGTGTTGCGGGGGATACGCAGTATTTT.

The rearrangement uses TRBV5-4 and TRBJ2-7; TRBD1 matches at 12 bases. CDR3 size: 15 residues. With 4 bases clipped from V and 4 bases from J, the junction kept 6 bases outside the gene matches. Germline values: CDR1 SGHNT, CDR2 YYREEE (reference sequence). The DNA for the CDR3 is TGTGCCAGCAGCCGGGGACAGGGGGCCGGTTACGAGCAGTACTTC. Protein product: CASSRGQGAGYEQYF. The full variable domain, in which reference TRBV5-4 and TRBJ2-7 provide the parts outside the CDR3, is ETGVTQSPTHLIKTRGQQVTLRCSSQSGHNTVSWYQQALGQGPQFIFQYYREEENGRGNFPPRFSGLQFPNYSSELNVNALELDDSALYLCASSRGQGAGYEQYFGPGTRLTVT.

The chain carries TRBV29-1 and TRBJ2-7; D might be TRBD2 (6 bases). The germline gives CDR1 SQVTM, CDR2 ANQGSEA. The CDR3 runs to 11 residues. The ends were cut back, 4 bases at V and 3 bases at J, with 7 bases in the middle. The CDR3 nucleotides are TGCAGCGTTGGGGGAGGCTACGAGCAGTACTTC. As protein: CSVGGGYEQYF.

The V gene is TRBV27, the J gene TRBJ2-1; 8 nucleotides match TRBD2. In germline, CDR1 is MNHEY, CDR2 SMNVEV (reference sequence). V was clipped by 6 bases and J by 9 bases; unmatched bases: 10. The CDR3 covers 14 residues. The CDR3 loop is CASSRGLAPIEQFF. In DNA, the CDR3 is TGTGCCAGCAGCCGTGGACTAGCCCCAATTGAGCAGTTCTTC.

The rearrangement joins TRBV7-3 to TRBJ2-5, with 7 bases matching TRBD1. Per the germline V gene, CDR1 is SGHTA and CDR2 is FQGTGA. V gave up 8 bases and J gave up 5 bases; unmatched junction bases: 8. This CDR3 has 13 residues. The DNA for the CDR3 is TGTGCCAGCGCGAGGGGGCCTGGGGAGACCCAGTACTTC. Encoded protein: CASARGPGETQYF.

The V gene is TRBV30, the J gene TRBJ2-5, with 11 bases aligning to TRBD2. The germline CDR1 and CDR2 sequences are GTSNPN and SVGIG (reference sequence). The CDR3 covers 15 residues. The V and J ends lost 3 bases and 1 base, in that order; junction bases with no gene match: 4. The CDR3: CAWRHSGGAQETQYF. CDR3 coding DNA: TGTGCCTGGAGGCATAGCGGGGGGGCCCAAGAGACCCAGTACTTC. Based on the CDR3 plus reference TRBV30 and TRBJ2-5, the full variable domain is SQTIHQWPATLVQPVGSPLSLECTVEGTSNPNLYWYRQAAGRGLQLLFYSVGIGQISSEVPQNLSASRPQDRQFILSSKKLLLSDSGFYLCAWRHSGGAQETQYFGPGTRLLVL.

The chain couples TRBV2 to TRBJ2-7; D not certain. CDR1 is SNHLY and CDR2 is FYNNEI in the germline V gene. V was clipped by 0 bases and J by 2 bases, with 8 bases between them. The CDR3 runs to 14 residues. CDR3 in amino acids: CASSEAVVAYEQYF. CDR3 DNA: TGTGCCAGCAGTGAAGCTGTGGTAGCCTACGAGCAGTACTTC.

The rearrangement links TRBV7-3 to TRBJ2-2; 11 bases fit TRBD2. V trimming: 3 bases; J trimming: 6 bases; junction bases outside the gene matches: 3. CDR3 size: 15 residues. Germline lookup yields CDR1 SGHTA and CDR2 FQGTGA. In DNA, the CDR3 is TGTGCCAGCAGCTTTCTAGCGGGAGGTTCCGGGGAGCTGTTTTTT. This sequence encodes CASSFLAGGSGELFF. The whole variable domain, filled in from reference TRBV7-3 and TRBJ2-2, reads GAGVSQTPSNKVTEKGKYVELRCDPISGHTALYWYRQSLGQGPEFLIYFQGTGAADDSGLPNDRFFAVRPEGSVSTLKIQRTERGDSAVYLCASSFLAGGSGELFFGEGSRLTVL.

This clone occurred a few times. This chain uses TRBV21-1 with TRBJ2-5; the table's D call TRBD1 went unverified against the DNA. TRBV21-1 is a listed pseudogene. The CDR3 sequence is 16 residues long. Here the CDR3 DNA reads TGTGCCAGCAGCAATGGGGCCAAGAAGAACCAAGAGACCCAGTACTTC. It specifies CASSNGAKKNQETQYF.